A single sample gave rise to the 21 T cell receptor beta chains below, sequenced in a study of blood T cell repertoires in COVID-19. Measured with immunoSEQ multiplex PCR; TCRdb has only the in-frame clones, and not every one. This sample has fewer than 250,000 clones; about 86% occur once, and the top ten carry 7% to 10%. The specimen sequenced was peripheral blood. The receptors originated from a woman aged 50 to 60 with acute or convalescent COVID-19.

This chain joins TRBV6-5 and TRBJ2-7, with 10 bases fitting TRBD1. Germline CDR1 is MNHEY and CDR2 is SVGAGI. This CDR3 has 14 residues. The J segment lost 2 bases and the V segment lost 7 bases, leaving 5 bases of the junction unmatched. The CDR3 here is CASTMTGGPYEQYF. The CDR3 DNA is TGTGCCAGCACGATGACAGGGGGCCCCTACGAGCAGTACTTC.

The chain joins TRBV5-1 to TRBJ1-1; D is uncertain. In germline, CDR1 is SGHRS, CDR2 YFSETQ. The CDR3 extends over 15 amino acids. V was clipped by 5 bases and J by 0 bases, with 14 bases between them. CDR3 protein: CASSADGRMNTEAFF. The CDR3, as DNA: TGCGCCAGCAGTGCTGATGGGAGGATGAACACTGAAGCTTTCTTT.

J is TRBJ1-4 and V is TRBV4-1; D possibly corresponds to TRBD1 (6 bases). With 4 bases removed from V and 8 bases from J, the gap between germline ends came to 14 bases. There are 14 residues in the CDR3. CDR1 and CDR2 from the germline V gene are MGHRA and YSYEKL. CDR3 nucleotides: TGCGCCAGCAGCCCCGGGACATCTCTGGAAAAACTGTTTTTT. Translated: CASSPGTSLEKLFF.

V and J are TRBV6-5 and TRBJ2-5; no reliable D call. V gave up 0 bases and J gave up 5 bases, with 16 bases separating them. The CDR3 runs to 16 residues. Germline values: CDR1 MNHEY, CDR2 SVGAGI. CDR3 bases: TGTGCCAGCAGTTACTCGGGTGCGGTGGGTTCGGAGACCCAGTACTTC. Translating gives CASSYSGAVGSETQYF.

The chain uses TRBV12-2 and TRBJ2-5; the table names TRBD2, a call not compared with the DNA. TRBV12-2 has pseudogene status. The CDR3 covers 19 residues. CDR3 loop: CASRLRGLAAVSGQETQYF. CDR3 bases: TGTGCAAGTCGCTTAAGAGGGCTAGCGGCAGTTTCTGGCCAAGAGACCCAGTACTTC.

The chain has TRBV7-9 and TRBJ2-2, with 8 bases fitting TRBD1. Germline V lookup: CDR1 SEHNR, CDR2 FQNEAQ (reference sequence). There are 16 residues in the CDR3. The V segment lost 4 bases and the J segment 5 bases; nucleotides outside the gene matches: 9. The CDR3 sequence: CASSYRTGSGTGELFF. As DNA, the CDR3 is TGTGCCAGCAGCTACCGGACAGGGAGTGGAACCGGGGAGCTGTTTTTT.

The V gene is TRBV15, the J gene TRBJ2-1; 10 nucleotides align to TRBD2. Germline V gene sequence: CDR1 LNHNV, CDR2 YYDKDF (reference sequence). J gave up 2 bases and V 0 bases, and 10 bases lay outside the gene matches. This CDR3 spans 19 amino acids. As DNA, the CDR3 is TGTGCCACCAGCAGAGACCGGCTAGCGGGAGAACTCGCCTACAATGAGCAGTTCTTC. Protein: CATSRDRLAGELAYNEQFF.

V is TRBV5-1 and J is TRBJ2-7, with 8 nucleotides matching TRBD1. V lost 2 bases and J lost 7; bases outside the gene matches: 8. Germline V CDR1 and CDR2: SGHRS, YFSETQ. The length of the CDR3 is 14 residues. The CDR3 region is CASSFGTGPREQYF. CDR3 DNA: TGCGCCAGCAGCTTCGGGACAGGACCGAGAGAGCAGTACTTC.

Only one count was recorded for this clone. The gene calls are TRBV29-1 and TRBJ2-1; 7 bases match TRBD2. The CDR3 totals 13 residues. Unmatched junction bases numbered 5, after V lost 5 bases and J lost 4 bases. CDR1 is SQVTM and CDR2 is ANQGSEA in the germline V gene. CDR3: CSVPGGGYNEQFF. The CDR3 coding sequence is TGCAGCGTTCCTGGGGGGGGTTACAATGAGCAGTTCTTC.

This chain joins TRBV25-1 and TRBJ1-2, with 11 bases identical to TRBD1. Germline assignment: CDR1 MGHDK and CDR2 SYGVNS. The CDR3 spans 16 residues. V lost 8 bases and J lost 4; bases outside the gene matches: 12. CDR3 sequence reads: CASEGTGGDFIYGYTF. The CDR3 bases are TGTGCCAGCGAAGGGACAGGGGGTGATTTTATCTATGGCTACACCTTC.

This clone was counted between two and nine times. The V gene is TRBV2, the J gene TRBJ1-4; D unresolved. CDR1 is SNHLY and CDR2 is FYNNEI in the germline V gene. Trimming removed 6 bases at V and 6 bases at J, with 8 bases between. The CDR3 covers 12 residues. The CDR3 sequence is CASRREDEKLFF. The CDR3 nucleotides read TGTGCCAGCAGGAGGGAGGATGAAAAACTGTTTTTT.

The genes are TRBV19 and TRBJ2-1; 10 positions agree with TRBD2. The ends lost 5 bases at V and 1 base at J; junction bases unmatched: 8. Per the germline V gene, CDR1 is LNHDA and CDR2 is SQIVND (reference sequence). The CDR3 sequence is 17 residues long. CDR3 in amino acids: CASSSSEAGGSYNEQFF. CDR3 coding DNA: TGTGCCAGTAGTTCTTCAGAAGCGGGAGGGTCCTACAATGAGCAGTTCTTC.

The chain recombines TRBV5-6 with TRBJ2-5; 7 nucleotides line up with TRBD1. This CDR3 has 15 amino acids. Germline CDR1 and CDR2: SGHDT and YYEEEE. Losses at the gene ends were 2 bases for V and 2 bases for J; bases not matched to a gene: 6. The CDR3 DNA sequence: TGTGCCAGCAGCTTACAGGGGTTGGATCAAGAGACCCAGTACTTC. It encodes CASSLQGLDQETQYF. The full variable domain, with the rest looked up from reference TRBV5-6 and TRBJ2-5, is DAGVTQSPTHLIKTRGQQVTLRCSPKSGHDTVSWYQQALGQGPQFIFQYYEEEERQRGNFPDRFSGHQFPNYSSELNVNALLLGDSALYLCASSLQGLDQETQYFGPGTRLLVL.

For this clone: The germline gene is not matched at one end of the junction; a read error may be the cause. The chain recombines TRBV10-3 with TRBJ2-5, with 9 bases lining up with TRBD1. Germline values: CDR1 ENHRY, CDR2 SYGVKD. The CDR3 is 16 amino acids. DNA of the CDR3: TGTGTCATCAGTCAAACAGGGGGCTCACGCCTAGAGACCCAGTACTTC. It specifies CVISQTGGSRLETQYF.

The chain recombines TRBV2 with TRBJ2-5; D is perhaps TRBD1 (6 bases). The ends were cut back, 7 bases at V and 1 base at J, with 13 bases in the middle. Germline V gene sequence: CDR1 SNHLY, CDR2 FYNNEI. This CDR3 is built from 14 residues. CDR3 nucleotides: TGTGCCAGCATTCTACCAGGGGTCCAAGAGACCCAGTACTTC. Amino acid sequence: CASILPGVQETQYF.

This chain connects TRBV5-1 to TRBJ2-5, with TRBD2 as a possible D gene (6 bases). Trimming left V 0 bases short and J 1 base short, with 13 bases between. The CDR3 has 16 amino acids. The germline gives CDR1 SGHRS, CDR2 YFSETQ. CDR3 sequence (DNA): TGCGCCAGCAGCTTGGCCGCGGGGACTCTCCAAGAGACCCAGTACTTC. It specifies CASSLAAGTLQETQYF.

This chain joins TRBV7-6 and TRBJ2-3, with 11 positions matching TRBD2. In germline, CDR1 is SGHVS, CDR2 FNYEAQ. The CDR3 runs 20 residues. V was pared by 4 bases and J by 0 bases, with 15 bases of the junction left unmatched. CDR3 sequence reads: CASSYSGRGTATSSTDTQYF. The CDR3 DNA follows: TGTGCCAGCAGCTATAGCGGGAGGGGGACCGCTACCTCTAGCACAGATACGCAGTATTTT.

The chain recombines TRBV29-1 with TRBJ2-4; the D gene is possibly TRBD1 (5 bases). The V end lost 6 bases, the J end lost 0 bases, and 15 bases lay between the germline ends. Germline CDR1 and CDR2: SQVTM and ANQGSEA. The CDR3 is 15 amino acids. The CDR3 reads CSVNQDTVAKNIQYF. CDR3 in DNA: TGCAGCGTGAACCAGGACACCGTAGCCAAAAACATTCAGTACTTC.

This sequence joins TRBV19 and TRBJ2-2; 13 bases are shared with TRBD2. After removal of 7 bases from V and 5 bases from J, the junction contained 16 bases not matched to a gene. Germline V CDR1 and CDR2: LNHDA, SQIVND (reference sequence). The CDR3 has 19 residues. CDR3 region: CASTNITSGRAFRTGELFF. The DNA for the CDR3 is TGTGCCAGTACCAACATAACTAGCGGGAGGGCTTTCCGGACCGGGGAGCTGTTTTTT. The entire variable domain, with the rest obtained from reference TRBV19 and TRBJ2-2, is as follows: DGGITQSPKYLFRKEGQNVTLSCEQNLNHDAMYWYRQDPGQGLRLIYYSQIVNDFQKGDIAEGYSVSREKKESFPLTVTSAQKNPTAFYLCASTNITSGRAFRTGELFFGEGSRLTVL.

The chain joins TRBV7-2 to TRBJ2-1; 7 bases are a match to TRBD2. The CDR3 has 15 residues. CDR1 is SGHTA, CDR2 FQGNSA, per germline. The J segment lost 6 bases and the V segment lost 1 base, leaving 6 bases of the junction unmatched. The CDR3 region is CASSLDGRPLNEQFF. For the CDR3, the DNA is TGTGCCAGCAGCTTAGACGGGAGGCCCCTCAATGAGCAGTTCTTC.

CDR3 in DNA: TGTGCCAGCTCACCGGAACAGGGGGCTACCTTTGGCTACACCTTC. Its translation is CASSPEQGATFGYTF. This chain connects TRBV18 to TRBJ1-2, with 9 bases identical to TRBD1. The CDR3 covers 15 residues. Looked up from germline, CDR1 is KGHSH and CDR2 is LQKENI. The J segment lost 7 bases and the V segment lost 3 bases, leaving 9 bases of the junction unmatched.